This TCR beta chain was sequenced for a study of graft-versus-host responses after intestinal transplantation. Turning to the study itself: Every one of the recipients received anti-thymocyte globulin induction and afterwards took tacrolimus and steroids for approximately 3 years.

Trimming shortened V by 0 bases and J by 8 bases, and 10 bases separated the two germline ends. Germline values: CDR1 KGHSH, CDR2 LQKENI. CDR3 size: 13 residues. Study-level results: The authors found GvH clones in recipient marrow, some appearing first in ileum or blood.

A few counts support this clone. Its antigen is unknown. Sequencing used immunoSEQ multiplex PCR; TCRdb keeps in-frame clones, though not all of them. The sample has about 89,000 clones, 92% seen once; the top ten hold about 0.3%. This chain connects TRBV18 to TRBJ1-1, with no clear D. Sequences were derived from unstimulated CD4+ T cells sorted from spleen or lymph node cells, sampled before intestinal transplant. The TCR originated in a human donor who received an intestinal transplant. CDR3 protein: CASSPPGWGEAFF. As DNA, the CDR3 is TGTGCCAGCTCACCACCGGGGTGGGGAGAAGCTTTCTTT.